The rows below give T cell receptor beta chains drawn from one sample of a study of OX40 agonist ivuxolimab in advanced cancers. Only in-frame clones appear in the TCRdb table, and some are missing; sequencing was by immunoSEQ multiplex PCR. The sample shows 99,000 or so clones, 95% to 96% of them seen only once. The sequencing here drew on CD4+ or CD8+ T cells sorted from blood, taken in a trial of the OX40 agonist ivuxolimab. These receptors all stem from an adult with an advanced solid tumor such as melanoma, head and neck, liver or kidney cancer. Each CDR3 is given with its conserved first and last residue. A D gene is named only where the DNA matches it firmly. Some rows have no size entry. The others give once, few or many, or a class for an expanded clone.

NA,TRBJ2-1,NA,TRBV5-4,CASSFDGIGNVEQFF,TGTGCCAGCAGCTTTGATGGTATTGGGAATGTTGAGCAGTTCTTC
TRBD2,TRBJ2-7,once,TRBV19,CASSISGDYYEQYF,TGTGCCAGTAGTATATCCGGGGACTACTACGAGCAGTACTTC
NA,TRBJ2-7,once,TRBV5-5,CASSTTQSYEQYF,TGTGCCAGCAGCACCACTCAGTCCTACGAGCAGTACTTC
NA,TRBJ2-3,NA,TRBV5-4,CASSFGTFEQYF,TGTGCCAGCAGCTTTGGCACCTTTGAGCAGTATTTT
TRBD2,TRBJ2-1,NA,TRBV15,CATSRVAGEMDNEQFF,TGTGCCACCAGCAGAGTCGCGGGGGAGATGGACAATGAGCAGTTCTTC
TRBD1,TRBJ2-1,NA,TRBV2,CASGTGRHNEQFF,TGTGCCAGCGGGACAGGGAGGCACAATGAGCAGTTCTTC
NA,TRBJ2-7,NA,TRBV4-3,CASSQGFSYEQYF,TGCGCCAGCTCCCAAGGATTCTCCTACGAGCAGTACTTC
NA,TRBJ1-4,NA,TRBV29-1,CSVPGAPNEKLFF,TGCAGCGTTCCAGGGGCCCCTAATGAAAAACTGTTTTTT
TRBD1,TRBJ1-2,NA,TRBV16,CASSLRTGGFYGYTF,TGTGCCAGCAGCCTCAGGACAGGGGGCTTCTATGGCTACACCTTC
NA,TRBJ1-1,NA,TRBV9,CASSVREGNTEAFF,TGTGCCAGCAGCGTAAGGGAAGGGAACACTGAAGCTTTCTTT
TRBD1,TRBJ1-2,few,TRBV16,CASSQPGQIYGYTF,TGTGCCAGCAGCCAGCCGGGACAGATCTATGGCTACACCTTC
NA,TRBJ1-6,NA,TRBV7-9,CASSPPGLVSPLHF,TGTGCCAGCAGCCCCCCCGGACTCGTTTCACCCCTCCACTTT
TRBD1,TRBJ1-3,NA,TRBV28,CASSLYRGLPGNTIYF,TGTGCCAGCAGTTTGTACAGGGGGCTCCCTGGAAACACCATATATTTT
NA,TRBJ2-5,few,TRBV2,CASSPDRSQETQYF,TGTGCCAGCAGCCCCGACAGATCCCAAGAGACCCAGTACTTC
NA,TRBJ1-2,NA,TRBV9,CASSVGGTTYGYTF,TGTGCCAGCAGCGTTGGCGGGACTACCTATGGCTACACCTTC
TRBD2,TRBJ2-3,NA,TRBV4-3,CASSQGGDYAADTQYF,TGCGCCAGCAGCCAAGGGGGGGACTACGCGGCGGATACGCAGTATTTT
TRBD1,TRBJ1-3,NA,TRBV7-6,CASSLGGLSGNTIYF,TGTGCCAGCAGCCTAGGGGGCCTTTCTGGAAACACCATATATTTT
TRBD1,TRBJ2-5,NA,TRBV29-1,CSVDSRGSGTQYF,TGCAGCGTTGATAGCAGGGGGTCGGGGACCCAGTACTTC
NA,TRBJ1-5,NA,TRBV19,CASSNPTAGPLGQPQHF,TGTGCCAGTAGTAATCCCACCGCAGGGCCGCTGGGTCAGCCCCAGCATTTT
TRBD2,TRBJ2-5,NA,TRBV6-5,CASSPSGGPGETQYF,TGTGCCAGCAGTCCATCGGGGGGGCCGGGGGAGACCCAGTACTTC
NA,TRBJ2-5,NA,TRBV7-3,CASSVGIRETQYF,TGTGCCAGTAGTGTGGGGATCCGGGAGACCCAGTACTTC
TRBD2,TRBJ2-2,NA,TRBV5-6,CASSLGLAGTGELFF,TGTGCCAGCAGCTTGGGACTAGCGGGAACCGGGGAGCTGTTTTTT